The source of this T cell receptor beta chain is a study of shared clonotypes between healthy human individuals (dated by TCRdb to the early 2020s). With regard to the full study: A few men and a couple of women, aged 18 to 49 years, made up the cohort. To estimate repertoire size and how much clonotypes are shared between individuals, the study performed deep sequencing of blood TCR repertoires from a handful of healthy adults. Leukapheresis yielded between about 0.8 and 9.5 billion PBMCs per donor. Per donor, three plates each were used for CD4 naive and CD4 memory, two for CD8 naive, and one for CD8 memory. Different laboratories and diverse techniques were used to prepare libraries and sequence TCR repertoires, to increase sequencing depth and limit assay-specific biases.

Using the deep immunoSEQ assay, TCR CDR3 regions were amplified from genomic DNA by multiplex PCR. Genomic DNA extracted from each cell subset was distributed evenly over all wells of several immunoSEQ 96-well plates, and each plate served as one replicate. For sorted subsets, each replicate PCR was loaded with about 0.2 ug genomic DNA, equivalent to about 30,000 T cell genomes. The purified libraries were quantified using a Qubit 3.0 fluorometer, sized with a Bioanalyzer 2100, and then quantified again using the KAPA Library Quantification kit. Every immunoSEQ 96-well plate was sequenced on a dedicated single-read 150-cycle Illumina NextSeq 550 flow cell. Per the source publication's procedure: Because only junctional sequences without quality scores were contained in the immunoSEQ output, filtering matching that applied to full-length reads could not be performed. Sequences were annotated with PyIR, a Python wrapper for IgBLAST v1.9, and V/J genes and CDR3 were assigned using IMGT germline references. Reads were filtered out if the reads had weak V/J assignments (E-value above 1e-6), no CDR3, stop codons, out-of-frame junctions, or ambiguous translated residues. V3J clonotypes were defined by identical inferred V gene, J gene, and CDR3 amino acid sequence. To compute the percentage overlap between repertoires, the number of shared unique clonotypes was divided by the size of the smaller repertoire. Repertoire richness was assessed with RTK rarefaction, the Chao1 estimator, and Recon v2.1 estimates of unobserved clonotypes. Generation probabilities were computed with OLGA for all TCRbeta clonotypes obtained by the gDNA method from several donors. TCRdb took this table from immuneACCESS and kept in-frame rearrangements with V and J called. Such tables lack part of the clones; where checked against another copy, unresolved V genes explain under half of the gap, and the rest is unexplained. That table supplies the V and J calls and clone size; D and trimming were determined from the DNA. The sample table holds a few hundred thousand clones, of which around 97% were seen once. The ten top clones hold about 0.057% of the sample.

Healthy HIV-negative adults with no recently reported acute infections or vaccinations were included as donors. All donors were Caucasian adults living in Nashville, Tennessee, USA. CD4+ T cells were enriched by magnetic negative selection, after which naive cells were positively selected on CD45RA and the negative fraction was taken as the memory subset. Blood was collected by leukapheresis, and PBMCs were isolated by Ficoll-Histopaque density gradient centrifugation and then cryopreserved in liquid nitrogen vapor phase. Purity and quantity of every magnetically sorted T cell population were checked by analytical flow cytometry. Genomic DNA was isolated from each sorted fraction and quantified by UV absorbance on a Nanodrop 2000c. The CDR3 has 18 amino acids, counting the end cysteine and phenylalanine. Just CDR3 DNA is preserved here, 54 bases in frame from base 1. As encoded in the germline V gene, CDR1 is SGHTA while CDR2 is FQGTGA. Trimming removed 5 bases from V and 4 bases from J; the gene matches leave 13 bases unexplained.

Summary of the overall study and its limitations: Based on pairwise subsampling, the degree of clonotype sharing among donors was expected to be affected by sequencing depth. Around 5.4% of naive CD4, 3.5% of naive CD8, approximately 2% of memory CD4, and 0.35% to 0.5% of memory CD8 clonotypes were shared across several donors. Because the study included only a small number of donors, the genetic and exposure-history diversity represented was limited. Only blood was sampled, and tissue TCR repertoires likely differ from those in blood. Naive subsets generally had larger estimated clonotype richness than memory subsets did. Even with the large sequencing depth, rarefaction of the sorted-subset datasets indicated that sequencing was incomplete. Clonotypes shared by all four sorted-subset donors showed higher generation probabilities than non-shared clonotypes.

This clone has a single count. The target of this receptor is not known. No base qualities exist here, and no much larger clone lies one base off it. Sequencing was done on a sample of naive CD4+ T cells sorted from blood. The intended sense of this specimen's cell subset or site label: CD45RA+ positively selected. The chain is encoded by TRBV7-3 joined to TRBJ2-2, with TRBD2 identical over 10 junction bases. This TCR was recovered from a young woman in good health. The CDR3 is CASSPTVLAGGGTGELFF. The nucleotides read TGTGCCAGCAGCCCGACCGTCTTAGCGGGAGGCGGCACCGGGGAGCTGTTTTTT.